This TCR beta chain was retrieved from a study of cytomegalovirus exposure and HLA in healthy donors. The CDR3 sequence is 16 residues long. V lost 4 bases to trimming and J lost 3 bases; unmatched junction nucleotides: 8. The V gene's germline CDR1 is SEHNR and CDR2 FQNEAQ (reference sequence). This table comes from immunoSEQ multiplex PCR, and its TCRdb copy is limited to in-frame clones, with some not included. The table records over 200,000 clones, nearly 90% of them present only once. The rearrangement joins TRBV7-9 to TRBJ2-1, with 8 bases matching TRBD2. This TCR derives from a woman between 18 and 29 years old in good health and CMV-seronegative. Input material: PBMCs. The chain's CDR3 is CASSSRGGRDYNEQFF. The CDR3 DNA follows: TGTGCCAGCAGCTCTCGCGGGGGGCGGGACTACAATGAGCAGTTCTTC. Supplemented by reference TRBV7-9 and TRBJ2-1, the full variable domain reads DTGVSQNPRHKITKRGQNVTFRCDPISEHNRLYWYRQTLGQGPEFLTYFQNEAQLEKSRLLSDRFSAERPKGSFSTLEIQRTEQGDSAMYLCASSSRGGRDYNEQFFGPGTRLTVL.